The present entry profiles one TCR beta chain with its context. The data are from a study of blood T cell repertoires in COVID-19. Study-level information: PBMCs, B-cell-depleted T cells, or T cells were the source of the cDNA or gDNA that made up the material.

Some clones are missing from TCRdb's copy, which holds only in-frame ones; the method was immunoSEQ multiplex PCR. The repertoire holds some 150,000 clones, with roughly nine tenths as singletons. Source material: PBMCs or T cells enriched from blood (not recorded which). The origin of this receptor is a human donor with acute COVID-19. The donor label of this sample is uncertain.

CDR3 nucleotides: TGTGCCAGCAGTTCCGAGGGGACAGGGATCCACGAGCAGTACTTC. This translates into CASSSEGTGIHEQYF. This chain joins TRBV27 and TRBJ2-7; TRBD1 agrees at 9 bases. Losses at the gene ends were 4 bases for V and 5 bases for J; bases not matched to a gene: 9. The CDR3 is 15 amino acids. Per the germline V gene, CDR1 is MNHEY and CDR2 is SMNVEV (reference sequence).